This is a list of T cell receptor beta chains from one sample in a study of CD8 T cells in ankylosing spondylitis. TCRdb re-called the 5' RACE reads through MiXCR, storing one row per CDR3 protein. The sample contains about 210,000 distinct CDR3 sequences, about 7.3% of which appear only once. Sample: blood, either unsorted or a sorted T cell fraction (not recorded which). The receptors come from a male donor with ankylosing spondylitis. Both conserved end residues are trimmed from each CDR3.

TRBV12-3/TRBV12-4,ASSPTRASTDTQY
TRBV28,ASSLEGRGSGTNEKLF
TRBV28,ASSLNPGGTYEQY
TRBV7-9,ASSNRQEATNEKLF
TRBV25-1,ASSERTGGDEQF
TRBV7-2,ASSLRGPGAAQPQH
TRBV12-3/TRBV12-4,ASSLARVKRTDTQY
TRBV5-1,ASSLRGVAYEQY
TRBV19,ASSNQGLNQPQH
TRBV20-1,SARPGTENQPQH
TRBV6-2/TRBV6-3,ASIAWGETQY
TRBV29-1,SVALRRSYEQY
TRBV27,ASSLGRSLSAQH
TRBV4-3,ASSQDRGLGEKLF
TRBV29-1,SVDPSLYNEQF
TRBV4-1,ASSHTGRYDLGTGELF
TRBV4-3,ASSSSGRLNTEAF
TRBV7-9,ATEGVLYEQY
TRBV7-2,ASSLEGWAVKEKLF
TRBV19,ASSIGWQGGVNEQF
TRBV4-2,ASSPYPGHENTEAF
TRBV19,ASSMGRGRLQEQY
TRBV7-8,ASSLYTGVSYNEQF
TRBV15,ATMTGSNTEAF
TRBV6-1,ATTNGGGRNLLH
TRBV4-2,ASSQQLDTQY
TRBV29-1,SVFSGVDQPLH
TRBV20-1,SARNRDRPYEQY
TRBV12-5,ASGHSVRVDTQY
TRBV7-9,ASSLSAGAGYGYT
TRBV9,ANSGPGQEEEQY
TRBV5-1,ASSLERRDYNEQF
TRBV6-5,ASSASEAYNEQF
TRBV29-1,SAPGENTEAF
TRBV5-6,ASSLGTYSGANVLT
TRBV4-3,ASSQSRGLGEKLF
TRBV7-9,ASSPPVMNTEAF
TRBV20-1,SARGPTRAWQF
TRBV4-2,ASSQRSWSYEQY
TRBV5-1,ASSLHSGQRNTEAF
TRBV6-5,ASKVSSGGSSYEQY
TRBV6-6,ASSYRTPETQY
TRBV3-1,ASSQGDSQLHGYT